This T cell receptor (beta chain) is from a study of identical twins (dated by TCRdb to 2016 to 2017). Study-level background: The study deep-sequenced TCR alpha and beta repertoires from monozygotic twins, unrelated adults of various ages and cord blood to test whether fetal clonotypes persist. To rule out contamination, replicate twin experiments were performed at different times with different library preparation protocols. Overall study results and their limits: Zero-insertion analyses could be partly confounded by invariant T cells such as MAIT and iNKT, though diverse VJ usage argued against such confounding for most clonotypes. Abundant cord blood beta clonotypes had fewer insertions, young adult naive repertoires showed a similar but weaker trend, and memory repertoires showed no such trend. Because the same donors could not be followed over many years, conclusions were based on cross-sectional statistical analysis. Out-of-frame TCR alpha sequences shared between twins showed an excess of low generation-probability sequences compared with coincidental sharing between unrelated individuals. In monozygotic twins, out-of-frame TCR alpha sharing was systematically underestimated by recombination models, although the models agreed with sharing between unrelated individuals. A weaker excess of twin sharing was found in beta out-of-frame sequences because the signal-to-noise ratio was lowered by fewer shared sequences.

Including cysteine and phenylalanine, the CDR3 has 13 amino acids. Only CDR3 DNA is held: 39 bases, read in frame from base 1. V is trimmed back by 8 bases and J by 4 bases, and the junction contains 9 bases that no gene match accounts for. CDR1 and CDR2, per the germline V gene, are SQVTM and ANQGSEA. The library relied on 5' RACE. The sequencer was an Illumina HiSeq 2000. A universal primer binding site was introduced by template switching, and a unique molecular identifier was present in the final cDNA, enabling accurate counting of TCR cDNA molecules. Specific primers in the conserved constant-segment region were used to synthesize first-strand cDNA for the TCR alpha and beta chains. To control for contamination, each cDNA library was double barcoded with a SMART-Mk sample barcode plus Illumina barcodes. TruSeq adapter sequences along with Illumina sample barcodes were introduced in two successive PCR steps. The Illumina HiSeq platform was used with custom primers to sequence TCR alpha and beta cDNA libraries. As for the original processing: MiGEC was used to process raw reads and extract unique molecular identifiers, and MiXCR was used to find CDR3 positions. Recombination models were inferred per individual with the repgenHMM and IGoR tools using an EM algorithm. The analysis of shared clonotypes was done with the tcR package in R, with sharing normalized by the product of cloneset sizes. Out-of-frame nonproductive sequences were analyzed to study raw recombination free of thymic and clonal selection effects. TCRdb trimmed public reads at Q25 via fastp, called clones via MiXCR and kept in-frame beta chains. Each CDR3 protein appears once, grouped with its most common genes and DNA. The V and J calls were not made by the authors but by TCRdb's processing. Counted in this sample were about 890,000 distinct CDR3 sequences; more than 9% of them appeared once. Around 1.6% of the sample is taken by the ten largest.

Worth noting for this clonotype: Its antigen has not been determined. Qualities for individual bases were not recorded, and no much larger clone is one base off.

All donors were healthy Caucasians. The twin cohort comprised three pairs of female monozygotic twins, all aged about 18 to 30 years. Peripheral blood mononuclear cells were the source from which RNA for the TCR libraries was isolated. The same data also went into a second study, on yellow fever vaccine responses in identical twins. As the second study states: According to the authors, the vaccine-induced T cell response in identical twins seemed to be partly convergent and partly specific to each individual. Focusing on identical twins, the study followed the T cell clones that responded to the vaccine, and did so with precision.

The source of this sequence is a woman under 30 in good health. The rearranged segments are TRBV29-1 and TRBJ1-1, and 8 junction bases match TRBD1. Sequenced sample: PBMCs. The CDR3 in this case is CSSFQGAGTEAFF. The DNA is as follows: TGCAGCTCCTTTCAGGGGGCAGGCACTGAAGCTTTCTTT.